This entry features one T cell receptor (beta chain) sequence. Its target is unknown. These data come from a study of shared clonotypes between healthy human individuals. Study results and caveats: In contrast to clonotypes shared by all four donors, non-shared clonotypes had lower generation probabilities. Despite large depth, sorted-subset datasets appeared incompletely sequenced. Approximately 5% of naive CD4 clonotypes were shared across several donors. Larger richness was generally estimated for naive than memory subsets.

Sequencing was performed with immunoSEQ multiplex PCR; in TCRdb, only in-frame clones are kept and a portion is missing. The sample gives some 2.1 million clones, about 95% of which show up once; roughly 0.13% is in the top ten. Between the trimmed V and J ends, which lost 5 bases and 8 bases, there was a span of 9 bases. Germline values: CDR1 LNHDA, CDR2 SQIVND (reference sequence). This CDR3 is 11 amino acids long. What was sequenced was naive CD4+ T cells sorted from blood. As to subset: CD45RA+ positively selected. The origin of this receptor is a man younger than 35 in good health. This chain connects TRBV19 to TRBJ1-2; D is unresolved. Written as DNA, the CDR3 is TGTGCCAGTAGTGAAGACCTGGGCTACACCTTC. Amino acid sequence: CASSEDLGYTF.